This TCR beta chain was sequenced in a study of CD8 T cells in ankylosing spondylitis. Study-wide results and caveats: Prior literature has documented some motif variants in synovial fluid and blood from reactive arthritis. Significantly higher representation of disease-linked clones was reported for matched ankylosing spondylitis synovial fluid.

Molecular-barcoded quantitative 5'-RACE produced these TCR beta libraries. One entry per CDR3 protein, called by TCRdb with MiXCR from the 5' RACE reads. The sample consists of under 300,000 distinct CDR3 sequences, around 11% of them appearing once. In the case of this clonotype: The antigen is unknown. Sequence at one end of the junction differs from germline and may be a read error.

This sequence was found in a male donor with ankylosing spondylitis or in good health (not recorded which). The material sequenced was blood, either unsorted or a sorted T cell fraction (not recorded which).

CDR3 bases: TGTGCCGGCAGCTTAGCTGGAGGGGTGATGAGTAACTATGGCTACACCTTC. Translation gives CAGSLAGGVMSNYGYTF. V is TRBV7-9 and J is TRBJ1-2; D possibly corresponds to TRBD1 (5 bases). Germline CDR1 reads SEHNR; CDR2 reads FQNEAQ (reference sequence). This CDR3 comprises 17 residues.